This T cell receptor beta chain was obtained from a study of blood T cell repertoires in COVID-19. In the study overall: Both acute and convalescent COVID-19 samples were obtained from the United States, Italy and Spain. T cells, B-cell-depleted T cells, or PBMCs provided the cDNA or gDNA that served as material.

The CDR3 consists of 18 residues. Germline V CDR1 and CDR2: SGHTS, YDEGEE. Trimming took 4 bases from V and 2 from J; bases not matched to a gene: 14. In the original analysis: Amplifying reference gene primers gave estimates of nucleated cell counts. Some clones are missing from TCRdb's copy, which holds only in-frame ones; the method was immunoSEQ multiplex PCR. V, J and clone size are taken as reported in that table, and D and trimming were inferred from the DNA itself. The sample includes roughly 150,000 clones, roughly nine tenths seen only once; the top ten take approximately 2.3%. This TCR was sampled from a woman in her seventies with acute or convalescent COVID-19. What was sequenced was peripheral blood. The gene calls are TRBV5-8 and TRBJ2-1; 8 bases line up with TRBD2. The CDR3 sequence: CASSRGGGIRRAYNEQFF. CDR3 in DNA: TGTGCCAGCAGCCGGGGGGGAGGGATCAGGAGGGCCTACAATGAGCAGTTCTTC.